This record covers a single T cell receptor (beta chain). As yet, its antigen is unknown. Measured with immunoSEQ multiplex PCR; TCRdb has only the in-frame clones, and not every one. This repertoire shows 100,000 to 150,000 clones, roughly 89% found once; its top ten account for over 8.5%. The data derive from a study of T cell responses to AZD1222 COVID-19 vaccine. Trimming removed 0 bases at V and 5 bases at J, with 17 bases between. This CDR3 is built from 16 residues. The study, taken as a whole, reports: Dominant CD4 TCR responses targeted spike regions 160-218 and 743-854. Donors, mostly white British, included more females; clonal diversity was possibly underestimated. Scientists sampled the repertoires only once the peak T cell response had passed.

The receptor was isolated from an adult in good health. The specimen was peripheral blood, collected on day 0 of MenACWY control vaccination. V is TRBV5-3 and J is TRBJ2-5; D tentatively fits TRBD1 or TRBD2 (5 bases each). TRBV5-3 is filed as an ORF, its function uncertain. The CDR3 is CARSLANPGWDETQYF. Written as DNA, the CDR3 is TGTGCCAGAAGCTTGGCCAATCCAGGGTGGGACGAGACCCAGTACTTC.